This TCR beta chain appears in the sequencing data of a study of long-term antiretroviral therapy in people with HIV. Germline CDR1 and CDR2: LNHDA and SQIVND (reference sequence). The V gene lost 3 bases and the J gene lost 0 bases, with 7 bases spanning the gap. The CDR3 has 14 residues. The assay, immunoSEQ v3.0, was run at survey level. The study targeted roughly 35,000-50,000 T-cell genomes per sample in sequencing. Using immunoSEQ multiplex PCR, the repertoire was profiled, and TCRdb retains in-frame clones only, with some absent. The table has more than 20,000 clones, roughly 95% seen once. This clone was observed once. The antigen remains undetermined. Study-wide points: Researchers lacked any data on ART adherence, viral resistance or therapy changes.

This sequence was found in a woman between 50 and 59 years old with HIV. The material sequenced was unsorted PBMCs, taken roughly 5.1 years after starting antiretroviral therapy. This rearrangement joins TRBV19 to TRBJ2-3; D call uncertain. The CDR3 spells CASSIFSSTDTQYF. The CDR3, as DNA: TGTGCCAGTAGTATTTTCTCTAGCACAGATACGCAGTATTTT.